Below, 8 T cell receptor beta chains from the same sample are listed, as sequenced in a study of multiple sclerosis patients with progressive multifocal leukoencephalopathy. TCRdb's table, derived via immunoSEQ multiplex PCR, lists solely in-frame clones and lacks some. This table has fewer than 35,000 clones, nearly 90% appearing once. As to time point: more than ten months of natalizumab therapy. Sequencing was performed on PBMCs, taken from a patient treated with natalizumab. All receptors derive from a human donor with multiple sclerosis.

V and J are TRBV13 and TRBJ2-2; TRBD1 aligns across 11 bases. Germline V gives CDR1 PRHDT, CDR2 FYEKMQ (reference sequence). V trimming: 5 bases; J trimming: 4 bases; junction bases outside the gene matches: 6. The CDR3 runs 16 residues. Here the CDR3 reads CASSVTGTGGTGELFF. DNA for the CDR3: TGTGCCAGCAGCGTTACCGGGACAGGGGGCACCGGGGAGCTGTTTTTT.

The V and J genes are TRBV27 and TRBJ1-2; D is unresolved. This CDR3 comprises 15 residues. Germline V gene lookup returns CDR1 MNHEY and CDR2 SMNVEV (reference sequence). Trimming pared 0 bases from V and 6 bases from J, leaving 14 bases between. CDR3 protein: CASSLSEPLIDGYTF. In nucleotides, the CDR3 is TGTGCCAGCAGTTTATCCGAACCCCTAATAGATGGCTACACCTTC.

The chain couples TRBV20-1 to TRBJ2-7, with TRBD1 matching over 11 bases. The germline V gene has CDR1 DFQATT and CDR2 SNEGSKA (reference sequence). Trimming at V came to 7 bases and at J to 5 bases, leaving 1 base not matched to a gene. The CDR3 totals 11 residues. CDR3 protein: CSVDRGHEQYF. DNA of the CDR3: TGCAGTGTGGACAGGGGGCACGAGCAGTACTTC.

This clone was seen only a few times. The rearrangement uses TRBV7-6 and TRBJ2-1, with 15 bases lining up with TRBD2. Trimming at V came to 5 bases and at J to 4 bases, leaving 3 bases not matched to a gene. The CDR3 has 16 residues. Germline lookup yields CDR1 SGHVS and CDR2 FNYEAQ. CDR3 residues: CASSLGTSGGYNEQFF. In DNA, the CDR3 is TGTGCCAGCAGCCTGGGGACTAGCGGGGGGTACAATGAGCAGTTCTTC.

The CDR3 protein is CASSTFMGAFF. DNA for the CDR3: TGTGCCAGCAGTACGTTTATGGGGGCTTTCTTT. The chain is built from TRBV6-5 and TRBJ1-1; D gene ambiguous. V was trimmed by 5 bases and J by 11 bases, leaving 12 bases between them. The CDR3 is made up of 11 amino acids. Germline-derived CDR1 and CDR2 are MNHEY and SVGAGI.

The CDR3 region is CASSLVPSGDQPQHF. DNA of the CDR3: TGTGCCAGCAGCTTAGTCCCGTCCGGGGATCAGCCCCAGCATTTT. The chain joins TRBV7-2 to TRBJ1-5, with unresolved D. Trimming stripped 1 base from V and 5 bases from J, with 12 bases between. The length of the CDR3 is 15 residues. Germline CDR1 SGHTA, CDR2 FQGNSA.

The chain carries TRBV5-4 and TRBJ2-5; 13 bases are shared with TRBD2. Germline values: CDR1 SGHNT, CDR2 YYREEE (reference sequence). This CDR3 is 16 amino acids long. The V segment lost 3 bases and the J segment 11 bases; nucleotides outside the gene matches: 13. The CDR3 here is CASSSGQTSGGPGQYF. CDR3 coding DNA: TGTGCCAGCAGCTCTGGACAGACTAGCGGGGGGCCGGGACAGTACTTC. Full variable domain (rest looked up from reference TRBV5-4 and TRBJ2-5): ETGVTQSPTHLIKTRGQQVTLRCSSQSGHNTVSWYQQALGQGPQFIFQYYREEENGRGNFPPRFSGLQFPNYSSELNVNALELDDSALYLCASSSGQTSGGPGQYFGPGTRLLVL.

V usage is TRBV28 and J usage is TRBJ2-7, with 9 positions matching TRBD1. Looked up from germline, CDR1 is MDHEN and CDR2 is SYDVKM. CDR3 length equals 13 residues. V lost 6 bases to trimming and J lost 6 bases; unmatched junction nucleotides: 6. The CDR3 DNA is TGTGCCAGCAGCAAGGGACAGGGACCCGAGCAGTACTTC. Translating it yields CASSKGQGPEQYF.